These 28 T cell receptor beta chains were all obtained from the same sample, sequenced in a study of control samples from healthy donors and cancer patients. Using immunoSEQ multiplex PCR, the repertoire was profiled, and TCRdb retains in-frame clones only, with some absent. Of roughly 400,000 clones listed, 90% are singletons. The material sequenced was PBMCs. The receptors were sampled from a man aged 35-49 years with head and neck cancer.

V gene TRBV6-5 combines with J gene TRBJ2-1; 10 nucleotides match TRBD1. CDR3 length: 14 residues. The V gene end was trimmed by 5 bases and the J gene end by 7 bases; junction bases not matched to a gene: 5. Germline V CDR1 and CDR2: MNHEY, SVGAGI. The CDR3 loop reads CASSPGQGKNEQFF. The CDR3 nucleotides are TGTGCCAGCAGTCCGGGACAGGGGAAGAATGAGCAGTTCTTC.

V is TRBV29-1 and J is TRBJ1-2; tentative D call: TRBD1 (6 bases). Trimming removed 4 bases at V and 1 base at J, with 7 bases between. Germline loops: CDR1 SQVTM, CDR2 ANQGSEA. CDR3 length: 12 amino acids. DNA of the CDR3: TGCAGCGTTGCGGACAGTAACTATGGCTACACCTTC. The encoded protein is CSVADSNYGYTF.

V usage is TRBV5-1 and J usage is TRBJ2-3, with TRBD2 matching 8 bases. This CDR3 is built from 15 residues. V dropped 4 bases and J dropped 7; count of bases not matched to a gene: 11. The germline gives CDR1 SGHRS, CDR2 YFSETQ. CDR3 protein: CASSPGGVGAYTQYF. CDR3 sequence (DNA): TGCGCCAGCAGCCCGGGAGGGGTCGGGGCGTATACGCAGTATTTT.

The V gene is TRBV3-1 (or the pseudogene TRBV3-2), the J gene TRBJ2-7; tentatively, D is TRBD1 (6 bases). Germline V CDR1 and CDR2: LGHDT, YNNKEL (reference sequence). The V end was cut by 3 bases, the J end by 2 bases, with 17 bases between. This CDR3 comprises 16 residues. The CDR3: CASSHTPGVGPYEQYF. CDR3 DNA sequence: TGTGCCAGCAGCCACACTCCAGGGGTGGGGCCCTACGAGCAGTACTTC.

The CDR3 loop reads CASSGLGTPAKLFF. The CDR3 DNA follows: TGTGCCAGCAGCGGCCTCGGGACTCCCGCGAAACTGTTTTTT. The chain joins TRBV21-1 to TRBJ1-4. TRBV21-1 is a recognized pseudogene. The CDR3 runs 14 residues.

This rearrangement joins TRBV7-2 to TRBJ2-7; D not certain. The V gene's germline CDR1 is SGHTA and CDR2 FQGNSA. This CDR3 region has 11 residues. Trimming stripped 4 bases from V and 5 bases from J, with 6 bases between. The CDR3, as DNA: TGTGCCAGCAGCTCCTTTGACGAGCAGTACTTC. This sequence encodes CASSSFDEQYF. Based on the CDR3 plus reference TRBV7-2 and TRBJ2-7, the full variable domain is GAGVSQSPSNKVTEKGKDVELRCDPISGHTALYWYRQSLGQGLEFLIYFQGNSAPDKSGLPSDRFSAERTGGSVSTLTIQRTQQEDSAVYLCASSSFDEQYFGPGTRLTVT.

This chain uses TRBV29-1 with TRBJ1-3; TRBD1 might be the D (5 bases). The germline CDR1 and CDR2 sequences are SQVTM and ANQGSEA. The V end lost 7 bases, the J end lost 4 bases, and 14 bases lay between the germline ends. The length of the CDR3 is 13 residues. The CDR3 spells CSAAATAGNTIYF. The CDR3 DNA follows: TGCAGCGCCGCGGCGACAGCCGGAAACACCATATATTTT.

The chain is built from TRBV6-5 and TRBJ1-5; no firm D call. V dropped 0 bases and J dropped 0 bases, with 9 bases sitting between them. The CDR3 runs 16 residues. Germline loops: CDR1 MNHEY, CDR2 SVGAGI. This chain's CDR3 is CASSYSRDNSNQPQHF. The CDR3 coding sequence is TGTGCCAGCAGTTACTCGAGAGACAATAGCAATCAGCCCCAGCATTTT.

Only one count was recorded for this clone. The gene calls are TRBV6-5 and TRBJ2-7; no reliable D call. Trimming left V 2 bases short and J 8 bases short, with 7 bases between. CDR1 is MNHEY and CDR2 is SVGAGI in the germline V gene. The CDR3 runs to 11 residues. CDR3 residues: CASSYGPQQYF. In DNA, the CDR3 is TGTGCCAGCAGTTACGGGCCCCAGCAGTACTTC.

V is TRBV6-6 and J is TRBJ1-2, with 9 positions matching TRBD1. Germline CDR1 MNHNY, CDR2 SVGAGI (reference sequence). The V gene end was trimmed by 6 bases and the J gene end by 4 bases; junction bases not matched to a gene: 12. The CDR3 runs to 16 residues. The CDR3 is CASSNWSGQGIYGYTF. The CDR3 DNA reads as TGTGCCAGCAGCAATTGGTCGGGACAGGGCATCTATGGCTACACCTTC.

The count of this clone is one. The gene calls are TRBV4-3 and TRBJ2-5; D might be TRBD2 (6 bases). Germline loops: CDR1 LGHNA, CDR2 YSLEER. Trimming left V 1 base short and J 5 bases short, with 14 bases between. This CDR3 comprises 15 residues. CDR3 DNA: TGCGCCAGCAGCCAAGGGGCGGGGAGGTCGGAGACCCAGTACTTC. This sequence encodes CASSQGAGRSETQYF.

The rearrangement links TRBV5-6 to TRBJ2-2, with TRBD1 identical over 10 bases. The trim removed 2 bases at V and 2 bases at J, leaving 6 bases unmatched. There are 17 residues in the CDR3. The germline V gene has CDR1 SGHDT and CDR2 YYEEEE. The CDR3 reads CASSFPTGGANTGELFF. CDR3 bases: TGTGCCAGCAGCTTCCCGACAGGGGGCGCCAACACCGGGGAGCTGTTTTTT.

Here the CDR3 DNA reads TGTGCCAGCAGCTTAGTGGCCGGGGCGCAAAGCAATCAGCCCCAGCATTTT. This sequence encodes CASSLVAGAQSNQPQHF. This chain joins TRBV7-2 and TRBJ1-5, with a weak D call TRBD1 (5 bases). Germline CDR1 is SGHTA and CDR2 is FQGNSA. The CDR3 runs 17 residues. V dropped 1 base and J dropped 1 base, with 14 bases sitting between them.

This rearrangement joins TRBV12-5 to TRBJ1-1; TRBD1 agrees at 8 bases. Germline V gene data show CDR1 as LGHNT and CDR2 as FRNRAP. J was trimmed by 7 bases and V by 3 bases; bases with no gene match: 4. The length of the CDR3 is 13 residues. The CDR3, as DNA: TGTGCTAGTGGTTTACAGGGGGGCAGTGAAGCTTTCTTT. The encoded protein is CASGLQGGSEAFF.

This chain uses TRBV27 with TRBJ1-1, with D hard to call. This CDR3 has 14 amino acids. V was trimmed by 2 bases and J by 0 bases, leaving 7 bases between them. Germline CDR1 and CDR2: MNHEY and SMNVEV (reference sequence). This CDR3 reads CASSLTGMNTEAFF. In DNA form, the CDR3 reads TGTGCCAGCAGTTTAACGGGGATGAACACTGAAGCTTTCTTT.

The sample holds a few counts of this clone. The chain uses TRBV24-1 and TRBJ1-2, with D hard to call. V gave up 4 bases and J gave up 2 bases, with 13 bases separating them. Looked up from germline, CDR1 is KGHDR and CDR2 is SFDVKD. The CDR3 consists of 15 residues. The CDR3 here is CATSDPRTENYGYTF. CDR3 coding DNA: TGTGCCACCAGTGACCCCCGGACGGAAAACTATGGCTACACCTTC.

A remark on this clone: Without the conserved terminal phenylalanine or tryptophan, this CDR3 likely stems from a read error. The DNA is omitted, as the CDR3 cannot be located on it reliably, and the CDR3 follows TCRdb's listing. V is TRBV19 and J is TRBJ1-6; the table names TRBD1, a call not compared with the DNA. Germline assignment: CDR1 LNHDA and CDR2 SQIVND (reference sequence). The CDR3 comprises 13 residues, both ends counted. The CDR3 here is CASSMRGQGVPLL.

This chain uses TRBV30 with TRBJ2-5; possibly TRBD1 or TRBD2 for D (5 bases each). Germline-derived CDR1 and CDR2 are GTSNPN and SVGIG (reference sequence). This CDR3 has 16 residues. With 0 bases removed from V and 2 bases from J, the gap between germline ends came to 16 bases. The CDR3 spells CAWSVGVRGRQETQYF. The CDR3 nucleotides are TGTGCCTGGAGTGTGGGGGTGAGGGGAAGACAAGAGACCCAGTACTTC. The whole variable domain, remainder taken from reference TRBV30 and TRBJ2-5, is SQTIHQWPATLVQPVGSPLSLECTVEGTSNPNLYWYRQAAGRGLQLLFYSVGIGQISSEVPQNLSASRPQDRQFILSSKKLLLSDSGFYLCAWSVGVRGRQETQYFGPGTRLLVL.

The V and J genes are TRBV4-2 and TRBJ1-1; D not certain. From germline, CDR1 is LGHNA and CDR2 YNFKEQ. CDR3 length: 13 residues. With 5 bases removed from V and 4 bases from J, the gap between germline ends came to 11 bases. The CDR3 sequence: CASSSRLTTEAFF. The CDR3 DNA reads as TGTGCCAGCAGCTCCCGATTGACCACTGAAGCTTTCTTT.

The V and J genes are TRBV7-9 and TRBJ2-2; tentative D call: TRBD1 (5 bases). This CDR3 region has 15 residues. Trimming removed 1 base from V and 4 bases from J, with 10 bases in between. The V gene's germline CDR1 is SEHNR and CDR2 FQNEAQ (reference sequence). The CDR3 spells CASSLVSGPTGELFF. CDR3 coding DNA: TGTGCCAGCAGCTTAGTATCAGGGCCCACCGGGGAGCTGTTTTTT.

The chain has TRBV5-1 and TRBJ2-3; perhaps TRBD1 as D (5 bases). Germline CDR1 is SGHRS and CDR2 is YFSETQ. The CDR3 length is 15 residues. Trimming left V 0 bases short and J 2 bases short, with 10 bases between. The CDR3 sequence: CASSLEGPLTDTQYF. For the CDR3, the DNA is TGCGCCAGCAGCTTGGAGGGGCCGCTCACAGATACGCAGTATTTT.

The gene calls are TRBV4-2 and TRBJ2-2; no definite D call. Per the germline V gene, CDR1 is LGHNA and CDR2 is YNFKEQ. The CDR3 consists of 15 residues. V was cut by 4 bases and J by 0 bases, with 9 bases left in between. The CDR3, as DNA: TGTGCCAGCAGCCGGAGTACAGCGAACACCGGGGAGCTGTTTTTT. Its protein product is CASSRSTANTGELFF.

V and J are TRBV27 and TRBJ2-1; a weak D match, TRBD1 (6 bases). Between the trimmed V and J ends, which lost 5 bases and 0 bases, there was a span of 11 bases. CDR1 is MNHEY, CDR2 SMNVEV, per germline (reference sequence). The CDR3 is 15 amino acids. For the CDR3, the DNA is TGTGCCAGCAGTGTGGGGACAAGCTCCTACAATGAGCAGTTCTTC. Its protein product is CASSVGTSSYNEQFF.

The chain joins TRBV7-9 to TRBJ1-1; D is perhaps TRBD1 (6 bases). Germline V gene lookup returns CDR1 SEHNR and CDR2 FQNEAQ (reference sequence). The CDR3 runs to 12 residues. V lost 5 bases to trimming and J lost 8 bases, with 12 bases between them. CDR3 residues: CASSPTDREAFF. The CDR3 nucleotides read TGTGCCAGCAGCCCTACTGACAGGGAAGCTTTCTTT.

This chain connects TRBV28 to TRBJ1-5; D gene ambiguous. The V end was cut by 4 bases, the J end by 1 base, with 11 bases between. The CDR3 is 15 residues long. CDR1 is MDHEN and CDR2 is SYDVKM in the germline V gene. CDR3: CASSSHGVSNQPQHF. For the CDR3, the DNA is TGTGCCAGCAGTTCCCACGGCGTAAGCAATCAGCCCCAGCATTTT.

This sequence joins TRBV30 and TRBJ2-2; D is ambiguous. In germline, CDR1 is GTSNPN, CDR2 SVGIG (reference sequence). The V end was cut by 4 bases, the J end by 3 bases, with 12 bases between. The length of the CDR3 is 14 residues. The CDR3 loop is CAWTAFRDTGELFF. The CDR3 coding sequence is TGTGCCTGGACGGCCTTTCGAGACACCGGGGAGCTGTTTTTT.

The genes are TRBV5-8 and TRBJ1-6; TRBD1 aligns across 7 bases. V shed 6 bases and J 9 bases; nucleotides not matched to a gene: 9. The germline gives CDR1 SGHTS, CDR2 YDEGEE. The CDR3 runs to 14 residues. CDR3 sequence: CASNLGQNFSPLHF. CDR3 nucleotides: TGTGCCAGCAACCTGGGACAGAATTTTTCACCCCTCCACTTT.

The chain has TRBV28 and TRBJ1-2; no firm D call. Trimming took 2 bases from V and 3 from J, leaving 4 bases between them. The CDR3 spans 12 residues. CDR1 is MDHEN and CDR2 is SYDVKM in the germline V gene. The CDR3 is CASSLQDYGYTF. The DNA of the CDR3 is TGTGCCAGCAGTTTACAAGACTATGGCTACACCTTC.